A selection of T cell receptor beta chains follows, all from one sample in a study of vaccination and CD4 T cells after COVID-19. Using its own MiXCR run on the PCR reads, TCRdb lists one record per CDR3 protein. The sample shows about 17,000 distinct CDR3 sequences, about 43% of them seen only once. No antigen has been assigned to these receptors. Sample: CD4+ T cells from blood, cultured in vitro. The source is a human donor who had recovered from COVID-19. Each CDR3 is given with its conserved first and last residue. The D gene is left open where the match is weak. Not every row has a clone size; where given, it reads once, few, many or a size class.

V gene,J gene,D gene,clone size,CDR3 DNA,CDR3 protein
TRBV2,TRBJ2-3,TRBD2,few,TGTGCCAGCAGCTCTACTAGCGGGAGGGCCCCAGATACGCAGTATTTT,CASSSTSGRAPDTQYF
TRBV6-5,TRBJ2-3,.,.,TGTGCCAGCAGTTACTTAACAGATACGCAGTATTTT,CASSYLTDTQYF
TRBV20-1,TRBJ2-3,.,.,TGCAGTGCTGGCAAGGCAGATACGCAGTATTTT,CSAGKADTQYF
TRBV12-3/TRBV12-4,TRBJ2-3,.,.,TGTGCCAGCAGTTTGGGTTCAGGACGAGATACGCAGTATTTT,CASSLGSGRDTQYF
TRBV20-1,TRBJ2-3,.,few,TGCAGGGCGGGGGCCAGCGGGCGAGGCAGCACAGATACGCAGTATTTT,CRAGASGRGSTDTQYF
TRBV12-3/TRBV12-4,TRBJ2-5,.,.,TGTGCCAGCAGTTTCATTCGGGGGGCAGGGACCCAGTACTTC,CASSFIRGAGTQYF
TRBV7-8,TRBJ1-6,.,few,TGTGCCAGCTCTAGCCCTTTAAGCAGGAACAATTCACCCCTCCACTTT,CASSSPLSRNNSPLHF
TRBV6-4,TRBJ2-3,.,few,TGTGCCAGCAGTGACGGGAGCACAGATACGCAGTATTTT,CASSDGSTDTQYF
TRBV12-3/TRBV12-4,TRBJ1-2,TRBD1,few,TGTGCCAGCAGTTTATCCCGGGACAGTGCCGGCACCTTC,CASSLSRDSAGTF
TRBV9,TRBJ2-3,.,.,TGTGCCAGCAGCGTAGGACGGATAACGGATACGCAGTATTTT,CASSVGRITDTQYF